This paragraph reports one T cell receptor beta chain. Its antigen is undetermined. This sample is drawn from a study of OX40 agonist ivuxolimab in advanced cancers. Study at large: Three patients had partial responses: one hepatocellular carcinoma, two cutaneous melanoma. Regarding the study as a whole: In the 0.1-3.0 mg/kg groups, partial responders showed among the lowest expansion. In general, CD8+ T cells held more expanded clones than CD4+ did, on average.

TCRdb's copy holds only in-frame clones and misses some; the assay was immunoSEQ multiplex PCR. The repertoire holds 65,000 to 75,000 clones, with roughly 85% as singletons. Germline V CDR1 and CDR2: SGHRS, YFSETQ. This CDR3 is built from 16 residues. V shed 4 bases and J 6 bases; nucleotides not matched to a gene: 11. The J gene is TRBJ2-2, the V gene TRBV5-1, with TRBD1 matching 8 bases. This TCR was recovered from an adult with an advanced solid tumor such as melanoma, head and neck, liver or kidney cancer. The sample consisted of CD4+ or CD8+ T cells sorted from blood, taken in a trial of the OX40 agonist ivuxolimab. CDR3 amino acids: CASSPRTGSSAGELFF. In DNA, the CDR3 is TGCGCCAGCAGCCCAAGGACAGGGTCTAGTGCCGGGGAGCTGTTTTTT.